These 18 T cell receptor beta chains came from one sample sequenced in a study of T cells in Graves' hyperthyroidism and ophthalmopathy. There were TCR beta CDR3 regions amplified from RNA transcripts. HTBI primers were employed in a first-round RT-PCR of the TCR CDR3. TCRdb fed the multiplex PCR reads into MiXCR, producing one record per CDR3 protein. The repertoire holds approximately 870,000 distinct CDR3 sequences, with 38% as singletons. The sequenced sample consisted of blood. The origin of the receptors is a man aged 18 to 29 with Graves' hyperthyroidism.

This clonotype was counted a single time. This chain joins TRBV9 and TRBJ1-5, with 7 bases matching TRBD1. The CDR3 runs 14 residues. Looked up from germline, CDR1 is SGDLS and CDR2 is YYNGEE. V gave up 4 bases and J gave up 6 bases; unmatched junction bases: 7. CDR3 DNA sequence: TGTGCCAGCAGCTCCGGGAGGGACAGTCAGCCCCAGCATTTT. Translation gives CASSSGRDSQPQHF. Drawing the rest from reference TRBV9 and TRBJ1-5, the complete variable domain is DSGVTQTPKHLITATGQRVTLRCSPRSGDLSVYWYQQSLDQGLQFLIQYYNGEERAKGNILERFSAQQFPDLHSELNLSSLELGDSALYFCASSSGRDSQPQHFGDGTRLSIL.

The chain has TRBV10-3 and TRBJ2-7; the match to TRBD1 covers 9 bases. With V trimmed by 7 bases and J by 5 bases, 9 bases remained unmatched. In germline, CDR1 is ENHRY, CDR2 SYGVKD. The CDR3 covers 14 residues. DNA for the CDR3: TGTGCCATCACTCGGACAGGGGACTTAAACGAGCAGTACTTC. As protein: CAITRTGDLNEQYF.

The chain employs TRBV13 and TRBJ1-3, with unresolved D. The CDR3 consists of 14 residues. Between the trimmed V and J ends, which lost 2 bases and 9 bases, there was a span of 14 bases. Germline CDR1 reads PRHDT; CDR2 reads FYEKMQ (reference sequence). The CDR3 nucleotides are TGTGCCAGCAGCTTAACGGGCCGAGGGAGCACCATATATTTT. This sequence encodes CASSLTGRGSTIYF.

The chain joins TRBV29-1 to TRBJ1-2; D remains unclear. Germline V gene lookup returns CDR1 SQVTM and CDR2 ANQGSEA. CDR3 length: 12 amino acids. The germline V and J ends were trimmed by 3 bases and 2 bases, with 7 bases remaining between them. The CDR3 coding sequence is TGCAGCGTTGAGGCAGCGAACTATGGCTACACCTTC. Amino acids: CSVEAANYGYTF. Filled out from reference TRBV29-1 and TRBJ1-2, the complete variable domain reads SAVISQKPSRDICQRGTSLTIQCQVDSQVTMMFWYRQQPGQSLTLIATANQGSEATYESGFVIDKFPISRPNLTFSTLTVSNMSPEDSSIYLCSVEAANYGYTFGSGTRLTVV.

V usage is TRBV7-3 and J usage is TRBJ1-6; TRBD1 matches 7 bases. V shed 1 base and J 8 bases; nucleotides not matched to a gene: 14. The CDR3 consists of 18 residues. Germline values: CDR1 SGHTA, CDR2 FQGTGA. CDR3 sequence reads: CASSLSEGAFSRHSPLHF. CDR3 coding DNA: TGTGCCAGCAGCTTAAGTGAGGGGGCGTTTAGTAGGCATTCACCCCTCCACTTT.

The chain is built from TRBV9 and TRBJ2-5, with TRBD1 as a possible D gene (6 bases). The CDR3 contains 14 residues. Trimming left V 4 bases short and J 5 bases short, with 15 bases between. Per germline, CDR1 SGDLS and CDR2 YYNGEE. The CDR3 region has the DNA TGTGCCAGCAGCTTAGATCCAGGGGTGGAGACCCAGTACTTC. The encoded protein is CASSLDPGVETQYF.

This clonotype was seen ten or more times. The junction and the germline gene differ at one end; a read error may be behind it. The chain employs TRBV2 and TRBJ2-7; maybe TRBD1 (5 bases). CDR1 is SNHLY and CDR2 is FYNNEI in the germline V gene. This CDR3 contains 11 residues. The CDR3 spells CASSIPDILLF. The CDR3 DNA follows: TGTGCCAGCAGTATTCCGGACATTTTACTCTTC.

This clonotype occurred many times. The rearrangement uses TRBV29-1 and TRBJ2-7, with 8 positions matching TRBD1. The V segment lost 6 bases and the J segment 4 bases; nucleotides outside the gene matches: 8. Germline V gene data show CDR1 as SQVTM and CDR2 as ANQGSEA. The CDR3 is 13 amino acids. DNA for the CDR3: TGCAGCGTCCGGACAGGGCTCAGGTACGAGCAGTACTTC. Translation: CSVRTGLRYEQYF.

The V call is TRBV4-2, the J call TRBJ1-1; tentative D call: TRBD1 (5 bases). This CDR3 is built from 14 residues. Germline V gene sequence: CDR1 LGHNA, CDR2 YNFKEQ. V was trimmed by 3 bases and J by 1 base, leaving 9 bases between them. CDR3 region: CASSQAGRNTEAFF. The CDR3 DNA reads as TGTGCCAGCAGCCAGGCAGGGAGGAACACTGAAGCTTTCTTT.

This chain links TRBV12-3 or TRBV12-4 with TRBJ2-4; 9 bases align to TRBD2. V lost 4 bases and J lost 5; bases outside the gene matches: 0. The CDR3 length is 13 residues. CDR3 protein: CASSSSGENIQYF. The CDR3, as DNA: TGTGCCAGCAGTTCTAGCGGGGAAAACATTCAGTACTTC.

This clonotype was detected ten times or more. This chain uses TRBV20-1 with TRBJ1-4; weak D call: TRBD1 (6 bases). This CDR3 spans 13 amino acids. CDR1 and CDR2 from the germline V gene are DFQATT and SNEGSKA (reference sequence). Trimming took 6 bases from V and 4 from J, leaving 12 bases between them. This chain's CDR3 is CSAYTRGNEKLFF. CDR3 coding DNA: TGCAGTGCCTATACCAGGGGTAATGAAAAACTGTTTTTT.

Worth noting for this clonotype: A much larger clone lies a single base off, so this may be a read error. The chain is built from TRBV2 and TRBJ1-2; perhaps TRBD1 as D (6 bases). The CDR3 length is 12 residues. CDR1 and CDR2 from the germline V gene are SNHLY and FYNNEI. DNA of the CDR3: TGTGCCTGCAGTGAAAGGGGGGATGGCTACACCTTC. It specifies CACSERGDGYTF.

This clonotype was seen more than once but under ten times. This rearrangement joins TRBV5-4 to TRBJ1-1; TRBD1 aligns across 8 bases. The CDR3 is 16 residues long. Germline assignment: CDR1 SGHNT and CDR2 YYREEE (reference sequence). The trim removed 3 bases at V and 4 bases at J, leaving 11 bases unmatched. As DNA, the CDR3 is TGTGCCAGCAGCTCGGACAGGGCGGGGAGGAGCACTGAAGCTTTCTTT. This codes for CASSSDRAGRSTEAFF.

This clonotype was counted a single time. This sequence may be a read error, since a much larger clone differs from it by one base. The chain recombines TRBV2 with TRBJ1-5; TRBD1 is a possible D gene (5 bases). This CDR3 comprises 15 residues. Germline V lookup: CDR1 SNHLY, CDR2 FYNNEI. The CDR3 spells CANSEAWQGDQPQHF. The CDR3 DNA follows: TGTGCCAACAGTGAAGCATGGCAGGGAGATCAGCCCCAGCATTTT.

This clonotype has ten or more counts. The V gene is TRBV29-1, the J gene TRBJ1-1; no clear D gene. V lost 6 bases, J lost 0 bases, and 8 bases lay in between. The CDR3 sequence is 12 residues long. Germline V CDR1 and CDR2: SQVTM, ANQGSEA. The CDR3 DNA reads as TGCAGCGTCGCGAGGATGAACACTGAAGCTTTCTTT. Translation gives CSVARMNTEAFF.

V usage is TRBV12-3 or TRBV12-4 and J usage is TRBJ1-4; possibly TRBD1 for D (5 bases). The CDR3 is made up of 16 amino acids. Trimming removed 6 bases at V and 12 bases at J, with 26 bases between. CDR3 region: CASSPADDSLPGELFF. CDR3 nucleotide sequence: TGTGCCAGCAGCCCGGCGGATGACAGTCTCCCGGGTGAACTGTTTTTT.

The genes are TRBV7-2 and TRBJ2-7, with D perhaps TRBD1 (6 bases). Germline values: CDR1 SGHTA, CDR2 FQGNSA. CDR3 size: 15 residues. Trimming stripped 5 bases from V and 2 bases from J, with 16 bases between. The CDR3 protein is CASSAQGIGTYEQYF. DNA for the CDR3: TGTGCCAGCAGCGCCCAGGGGATAGGGACCTACGAGCAGTACTTC.

This clonotype came up many times. J is TRBJ2-5 and V is TRBV19, with unresolved D. V was pared by 8 bases and J by 3 bases, with 10 bases between. The germline V gene encodes CDR1 LNHDA and CDR2 SQIVND (reference sequence). This CDR3 contains 12 residues. The CDR3 region has the DNA TGTGCCAGTTTGGGCGAGGAAGAGACCCAGTACTTC. Protein: CASLGEEETQYF. Combining the CDR3 with reference TRBV19 and TRBJ2-5 gives the whole variable domain DGGITQSPKYLFRKEGQNVTLSCEQNLNHDAMYWYRQDPGQGLRLIYYSQIVNDFQKGDIAEGYSVSREKKESFPLTVTSAQKNPTAFYLCASLGEEETQYFGPGTRLLVL.